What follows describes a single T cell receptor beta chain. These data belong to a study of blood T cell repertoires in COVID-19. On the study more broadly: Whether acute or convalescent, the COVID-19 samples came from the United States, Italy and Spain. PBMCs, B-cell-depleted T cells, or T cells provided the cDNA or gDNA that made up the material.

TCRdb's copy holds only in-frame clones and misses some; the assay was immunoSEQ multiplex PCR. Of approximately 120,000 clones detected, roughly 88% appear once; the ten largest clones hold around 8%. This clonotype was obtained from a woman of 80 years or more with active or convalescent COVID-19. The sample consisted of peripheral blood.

The CDR3 coding sequence is TGCGCCAGCAGCTTGGCCCCGGGAGCTAGCACAGATACGCAGTATTTT. This codes for CASSLAPGASTDTQYF. J is TRBJ2-3 and V is TRBV5-1; a weak D match, TRBD2 (6 bases). The CDR3 is 16 residues long. Germline V lookup: CDR1 SGHRS, CDR2 YFSETQ. Trimming cost V 0 bases and J 0 bases, with 11 bases left between them. Variable domain in full (rest from reference TRBV5-1 and TRBJ2-3): KAGVTQTPRYLIKTRGQQVTLSCSPISGHRSVSWYQQTPGQGLQFLFEYFSETQRNKGNFPGRFSGRQFSNSRSEMNVSTLELGDSALYLCASSLAPGASTDTQYFGPGTRLTVL.